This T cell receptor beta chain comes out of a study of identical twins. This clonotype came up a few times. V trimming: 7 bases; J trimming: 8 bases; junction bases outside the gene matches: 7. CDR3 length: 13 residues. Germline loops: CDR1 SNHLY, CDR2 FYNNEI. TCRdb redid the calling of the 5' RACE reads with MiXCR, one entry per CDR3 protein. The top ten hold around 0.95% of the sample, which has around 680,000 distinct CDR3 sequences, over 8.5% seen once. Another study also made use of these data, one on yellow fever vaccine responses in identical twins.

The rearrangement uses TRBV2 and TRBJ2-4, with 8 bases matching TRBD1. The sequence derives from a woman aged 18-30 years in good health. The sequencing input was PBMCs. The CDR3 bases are TGTGCCAGCAACCCGGGACAGGACCACATTCAGTACTTC. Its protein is CASNPGQDHIQYF. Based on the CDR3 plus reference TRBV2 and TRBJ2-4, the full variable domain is EPEVTQTPSHQVTQMGQEVILRCVPISNHLYFYWYRQILGQKVEFLVSFYNNEISEKSEIFDDQFSVERPDGSNFTLKIRSTKLEDSAMYFCASNPGQDHIQYFGAGTRLSVL.